A single sample gave rise to the 18 T cell receptor beta chains below, sequenced in a study of cytomegalovirus exposure and HLA in healthy donors. The PCR ran on 60 Vbeta and 13 Jbeta primers. TCRdb keeps only in-frame clones here, not all; method: immunoSEQ multiplex PCR. This sample has 180,000 or so clones, with 80% found just once. The material sequenced was PBMCs. Receptors were obtained from a woman aged 30 to 39 in good health and CMV-seronegative.

With regard to this clone: The same CDR3 arises from other DNA sequences in this sample as well. The chain uses TRBV9 and TRBJ2-7; 7 bases fit TRBD2. Germline V gene data show CDR1 as SGDLS and CDR2 as YYNGEE. This CDR3 spans 14 amino acids. Trimming took 0 bases from V and 3 from J; bases not matched to a gene: 3. The CDR3 sequence: CASSVATGGYEQYF. The CDR3 nucleotides read TGTGCCAGCAGCGTAGCTACGGGGGGCTACGAGCAGTACTTC.

The chain combines TRBV6-5 with TRBJ1-6; D gene uncertain. Germline V lookup: CDR1 MNHEY, CDR2 SVGAGI. CDR3 length: 13 amino acids. The V end was cut by 4 bases, the J end by 14 bases, with 15 bases between. This chain's CDR3 is CASSSRRSSTLHF. CDR3 DNA sequence: TGTGCCAGCAGTTCCAGACGTAGCAGCACCCTCCACTTT.

The CDR3 reads CASSQDGAGGLIETQYF. The CDR3 region has the DNA TGCGCCAGCAGCCAAGACGGCGCAGGGGGTCTGATAGAGACCCAGTACTTC. The chain links TRBV4-1 to TRBJ2-5; 7 bases are a match to TRBD1. The CDR3 is 17 residues long. Germline assignment: CDR1 MGHRA and CDR2 YSYEKL. Trimming cost V 0 bases and J 4 bases; bases outside gene matches: 11.

The rearrangement uses TRBV2 and TRBJ1-3, with D unresolved. The CDR3 contains 13 residues. Trimming left V 9 bases short and J 3 bases short, with 12 bases between. Looked up from germline, CDR1 is SNHLY and CDR2 is FYNNEI. CDR3 residues: CASGEGSGNTIYF. The CDR3 nucleotides read TGTGCCAGTGGAGAGGGAAGTGGAAACACCATATATTTT.

The chain links TRBV15 to TRBJ1-6; D remains unclear. This CDR3 region has 13 residues. Trimming shortened V by 3 bases and J by 10 bases, and 10 bases separated the two germline ends. Per the germline V gene, CDR1 is LNHNV and CDR2 is YYDKDF (reference sequence). The CDR3 DNA follows: TGTGCCACCAGCAGGAGGGTCGAATCACCCCTCCACTTT. Its protein is CATSRRVESPLHF.

In DNA, the CDR3 is TGTGCCATTGGGACAGGGTGGAACACCATATATTTT. This translates into CAIGTGWNTIYF. The chain uses TRBV10-3 and TRBJ1-3; TRBD1 matches 9 bases. With V trimmed by 9 bases and J by 7 bases, 4 bases remained unmatched. CDR1 ENHRY and CDR2 SYGVKD come from the germline V gene. This CDR3 has 12 amino acids.

This clone has more than one count but fewer than ten. V and J are TRBV19 and TRBJ2-7; 12 bases match TRBD1. Germline CDR1 is LNHDA and CDR2 is SQIVND (reference sequence). V trimming: 7 bases; J trimming: 2 bases; junction bases outside the gene matches: 6. The length of the CDR3 is 15 residues. CDR3 bases: TGTGCCAGTACCACCGGGACAGGGGGCGCCTACGAGCAGTACTTC. Its translation: CASTTGTGGAYEQYF.

The gene calls are TRBV6-6 and TRBJ2-5; 8 positions match TRBD2. Trimming at V came to 2 bases and at J to 1 base, leaving 3 bases not matched to a gene. The CDR3 spans 15 residues. CDR1 is MNHNY and CDR2 is SVGAGI in the germline V gene (reference sequence). This chain's CDR3 is CASSYQAGGQETQYF. As DNA, the CDR3 is TGTGCCAGCAGTTACCAGGCGGGGGGCCAAGAGACCCAGTACTTC.

In this sample, this clone turned up once. In DNA, the CDR3 is TGCGCCAGCAGCTTGGGGGATTCGGCGGGCCAAGAGACCCAGTACTTC. Its translation: CASSLGDSAGQETQYF. V and J are TRBV5-1 and TRBJ2-5; the D gene is possibly TRBD2 (5 bases). This CDR3 region has 16 residues. CDR1 is SGHRS, CDR2 YFSETQ, per germline. The V and J ends lost 0 bases and 1 base respectively, with 13 bases between them.

In DNA form, the CDR3 reads TGTGCCAGAAGCTTGGGCCCGTCAGGGGACTACTCCTACGAGCAGTACTTC. Amino acid sequence: CARSLGPSGDYSYEQYF. This chain joins TRBV5-3 and TRBJ2-7; weak D call: TRBD2 (7 bases). TRBV5-3 is an ORF, with its function uncertain. This CDR3 comprises 17 residues. Trimming stripped 0 bases from V and 0 bases from J, with 16 bases between.

Here the CDR3 DNA reads TGTGCCAGTAGTACCTACGGACAGGGGCGAACCTCACCCCTCCACTTT. As protein: CASSTYGQGRTSPLHF. The chain links TRBV19 to TRBJ1-6; 9 nucleotides line up with TRBD1. Trimming at V came to 4 bases and at J to 10 bases, leaving 11 bases not matched to a gene. Germline V gene lookup returns CDR1 LNHDA and CDR2 SQIVND (reference sequence). CDR3 length: 16 residues.

The chain combines TRBV7-8 with TRBJ1-5, with D perhaps matching TRBD1 (6 bases). From germline, CDR1 is SGHVS and CDR2 FQNEAQ. With 4 bases removed from V and 0 bases from J, the gap between germline ends came to 13 bases. The CDR3 length is 16 residues. CDR3 nucleotides: TGTGCCAGCAGCTCTCCGGGACAAATTAGCAATCAGCCCCAGCATTTT. Translating gives CASSSPGQISNQPQHF.

This sequence joins TRBV11-2 and TRBJ2-7; the match to TRBD2 covers 7 bases. The CDR3 has 16 amino acids. The V gene end was trimmed by 0 bases and the J gene end by 3 bases; junction bases not matched to a gene: 8. CDR1 is SGHAT and CDR2 is FQNNGV in the germline V gene. The CDR3 loop is CASSLDQYGGNYEQYF. CDR3 sequence (DNA): TGTGCCAGCAGCTTAGATCAATACGGGGGGAACTACGAGCAGTACTTC. The complete variable domain, with remaining parts taken from reference TRBV11-2 and TRBJ2-7, reads EAGVAQSPRYKIIEKRQSVAFWCNPISGHATLYWYQQILGQGPKLLIQFQNNGVVDDSQLPKDRFSAERLKGVDSTLKIQPAKLEDSAVYLCASSLDQYGGNYEQYFGPGTRLTVT.

The gene calls are TRBV10-3 and TRBJ1-4; a weak D match, TRBD1 (5 bases). Germline V gene lookup returns CDR1 ENHRY and CDR2 SYGVKD. Deletions cut 4 bases from V and 4 bases from J, with 16 bases between. The CDR3 runs to 16 residues. The CDR3 DNA reads as TGTGCCATCAGTGGAGCGAGGGGAGGGGTTAATGAAAAACTGTTTTTT. It is translated as CAISGARGGVNEKLFF.

The CDR3 here is CASSDHTGKTEAFF. The CDR3 DNA is TGTGCCAGCAGTGATCACACAGGGAAGACTGAAGCTTTCTTT. V usage is TRBV6-4 and J usage is TRBJ1-1; TRBD1 might be the D (6 bases). Germline CDR1 reads MRHNA; CDR2 reads SNTAGT. V was pared by 3 bases and J by 5 bases, with 13 bases between. This CDR3 has 14 residues.

This clone was observed a handful of times. The rearrangement joins TRBV7-8 to TRBJ2-3; 9 bases align to TRBD2. This CDR3 is built from 17 residues. Per germline, CDR1 SGHVS and CDR2 FQNEAQ. V trimming: 1 base; J trimming: 3 bases; junction bases outside the gene matches: 8. CDR3 DNA sequence: TGTGCCAGCAGCTTAGGCCGGGCGGGGGGGCGTACAGATACGCAGTATTTT. Encoded protein: CASSLGRAGGRTDTQYF.

J is TRBJ1-1 and V is TRBV11-2, with D tentatively TRBD1 (6 bases). CDR1 is SGHAT, CDR2 FQNNGV, per germline. V lost 5 bases and J 7 bases, leaving 20 bases between the germline ends. The CDR3 is 15 residues long. Written as DNA, the CDR3 is TGTGCCAGCAGCCAGGGTCTAGGGCAGGGGAGTGAAGCTTTCTTT. Its protein is CASSQGLGQGSEAFF.

V is TRBV5-6 and J is TRBJ2-5, with 9 bases that match TRBD2. J was trimmed by 4 bases and V by 4 bases; bases with no gene match: 20. CDR1 is SGHDT and CDR2 is YYEEEE in the germline V gene. The CDR3 sequence is 19 residues long. As DNA, the CDR3 is TGTGCCAGCAGCCATAGGGGGTGGGCAGCGGGGGGCGATGGAGAGACCCAGTACTTC. This codes for CASSHRGWAAGGDGETQYF.